Shown below are 6 T cell receptor beta chains from a single sample sequenced in a study of cytomegalovirus exposure and HLA in healthy donors. In the PCR, 60 Vbeta and 13 Jbeta primers were used. Sequencing used immunoSEQ multiplex PCR; TCRdb keeps in-frame clones, though not all of them. The repertoire holds some 200,000 clones, with 9.5% to 15% as singletons. The sample consisted of PBMCs. Every receptor here comes from a man in his fifties or sixties in good health and CMV-seropositive.

The chain couples TRBV29-1 to TRBJ2-2; TRBD2 might be the D (6 bases). Deletions cut 7 bases from V and 2 bases from J, with 8 bases between. Germline loops: CDR1 SQVTM, CDR2 ANQGSEA. CDR3 length equals 12 residues. Here the CDR3 reads CSAGLNTGELFF. CDR3 coding DNA: TGCAGCGCTGGACTAAACACCGGGGAGCTGTTTTTT.

This clone was picked up a small number of times. The chain is built from TRBV19 and TRBJ1-2, with D possibly matching TRBD1 (5 bases). Deletions cut 6 bases from V and 4 bases from J, with 15 bases between. CDR1 and CDR2 from the germline V gene are LNHDA and SQIVND (reference sequence). The CDR3 has 14 residues. CDR3 residues: CASRTPGVGYGYTF. The CDR3 DNA follows: TGTGCCAGTAGAACACCGGGGGTGGGCTATGGCTACACCTTC.

The chain employs TRBV28 and TRBJ2-7, with 9 bases matching TRBD1. CDR3 length equals 18 residues. V trimming: 6 bases; J trimming: 4 bases; junction bases outside the gene matches: 19. Germline loops: CDR1 MDHEN, CDR2 SYDVKM. The CDR3 here is CASRIQTGGYRTNYEQYF. The CDR3, as DNA: TGTGCCAGCAGAATTCAGACAGGGGGATACAGGACCAATTACGAGCAGTACTTC.

A few counts support this clone. The chain couples TRBV9 to TRBJ1-5, with TRBD1 as a possible D gene (5 bases). Trimming cost V 4 bases and J 7 bases, with 15 bases left between them. The germline V gene encodes CDR1 SGDLS and CDR2 YYNGEE. CDR3 length: 14 residues. Here the CDR3 reads CASSPSGGRQPQHF. In DNA form, the CDR3 reads TGTGCCAGCAGCCCAAGCGGGGGTCGACAGCCCCAGCATTTT.

V is TRBV29-1 and J is TRBJ1-5; weak D call: TRBD1 (5 bases). The CDR3 runs to 13 residues. V lost 4 bases to trimming and J lost 0 bases, with 7 bases between them. Germline CDR1 and CDR2: SQVTM and ANQGSEA. CDR3 DNA: TGCAGCGTTGTGGGGGGTAGCAATCAGCCCCAGCATTTT. It encodes CSVVGGSNQPQHF.

In its sample, this clone was seen a few times. The chain couples TRBV27 to TRBJ1-2; 7 nucleotides align to TRBD1. CDR1 is MNHEY and CDR2 is SMNVEV in the germline V gene (reference sequence). Trimming removed 0 bases from V and 8 bases from J; junction bases left unmatched: 6. This CDR3 comprises 14 residues. The CDR3 region has the DNA TGTGCCAGCAGTTTATCGACAGGGAATGACGGCTACACCTTC. Translating gives CASSLSTGNDGYTF.